One sample yielded the 21 T cell receptor beta chains listed below, sequenced in a study of T cells in localized non-small cell lung cancer. The method was immunoSEQ multiplex PCR; TCRdb's version includes in-frame clones alone and lacks a portion of them. This sample has 9,000 or so clones, with just over 90% found just once. This specimen consisted of peripheral blood, obtained before any cancer treatment. The receptors here all came from a woman aged 40 to 75 with stage I squamous cell lung carcinoma.

This rearrangement joins TRBV27 to TRBJ1-6; tentatively, D is TRBD1 (5 bases). The CDR3 covers 14 residues. Germline V gene data show CDR1 as MNHEY and CDR2 as SMNVEV (reference sequence). Trimming cost V 10 bases and J 10 bases, with 20 bases left between them. CDR3 DNA: TGTGCCACCTATCTGAGACAGCACCAATCACCCCTCCACTTT. Amino acids: CATYLRQHQSPLHF.

The V call is TRBV5-6, the J call TRBJ1-2; 10 nucleotides align to TRBD1. Germline V gives CDR1 SGHDT, CDR2 YYEEEE. The CDR3 extends over 15 amino acids. Trimming removed 4 bases from V and 0 bases from J; junction bases left unmatched: 3. CDR3 nucleotides: TGTGCCAGCAGCATAGGGACAGGGGCTAACTATGGCTACACCTTC. It encodes CASSIGTGANYGYTF.

This clone was detected only once. The rearrangement links TRBV9 to TRBJ1-5; D is unresolved. CDR1 and CDR2 (germline): SGDLS, YYNGEE. Trimming took off 4 bases at V and 5 bases at J, with 10 bases between the two ends. This CDR3 is built from 13 residues. The CDR3 protein is CASSPDIDQPQHF. The CDR3 coding sequence is TGTGCCAGCAGCCCCGACATAGATCAGCCCCAGCATTTT.

CDR3 in amino acids: CASSQGERDTNYGYTF. The DNA of the CDR3 is TGCGCCAGCAGCCAGGGGGAGCGGGACACTAACTATGGCTACACCTTC. The genes are TRBV4-1 and TRBJ1-2; a weak D match, TRBD1 (6 bases). The CDR3 length is 16 residues. V shed 3 bases and J shed 0 bases, with 14 bases lying between them. CDR1 is MGHRA, CDR2 YSYEKL, per germline.

The V gene is TRBV5-1, the J gene TRBJ2-5, with 7 bases identical to TRBD2. The CDR3 contains 16 residues. The germline gives CDR1 SGHRS, CDR2 YFSETQ. V lost 4 bases to trimming and J lost 2 bases; unmatched junction nucleotides: 11. CDR3 nucleotides: TGCGCCAGCAGCCCAACTAGCGTGCTGTTGCAAGAGACCCAGTACTTC. Amino acids: CASSPTSVLLQETQYF.

V and J are TRBV6-5 and TRBJ2-3; D unresolved. The CDR3 covers 11 residues. Germline V CDR1 and CDR2: MNHEY, SVGAGI. V was clipped by 5 bases and J by 0 bases, with 0 bases between them. CDR3 sequence reads: CASSSTDTQYF. CDR3 DNA sequence: TGTGCCAGCAGTAGCACAGATACGCAGTATTTT.

The J gene is TRBJ1-4, the V gene TRBV12-5, with a weak D call TRBD1 (5 bases). Germline V lookup: CDR1 LGHNT, CDR2 FRNRAP. The V end lost 7 bases, the J end lost 2 bases, and 20 bases lay between the germline ends. The CDR3 length is 17 residues. The CDR3 DNA reads as TGTGCTAGTGCCGTGGGTATGTTCTGGGGGACTAATGAAAAACTGTTTTTT. Translation gives CASAVGMFWGTNEKLFF.

The CDR3 region has the DNA TGTGCCAGCAGCCCATTGGGTATCAAGGACACTGAAGCTTTCTTT. Translated, it gives CASSPLGIKDTEAFF. J is TRBJ1-1 and V is TRBV11-2; D is unclear. CDR1 and CDR2 (germline): SGHAT, FQNNGV. The CDR3 loop spans 15 amino acids. Between the trimmed V and J ends, which lost 5 bases and 3 bases, there was a span of 16 bases.

This chain connects TRBV18 to TRBJ1-1, with TRBD1 as a possible D gene (6 bases). Trimming shortened V by 4 bases and J by 3 bases, and 15 bases separated the two germline ends. Germline loops: CDR1 KGHSH, CDR2 LQKENI. The CDR3 is 15 amino acids. CDR3 region: CASSLAQTGHTEAFF. CDR3 coding DNA: TGTGCCAGCTCACTTGCTCAAACAGGGCACACTGAAGCTTTCTTT.

J is TRBJ1-3 and V is TRBV30; the match to TRBD1 covers 9 bases. With 3 bases clipped from V and 3 bases from J, the junction kept 12 bases outside the gene matches. The CDR3 loop spans 17 amino acids. Germline loops: CDR1 GTSNPN, CDR2 SVGIG (reference sequence). The CDR3 nucleotides are TGTGCCTGGAGCGACCATCCCGGGACAGGGCATGGAAACACCATATATTTT. This codes for CAWSDHPGTGHGNTIYF.

CDR3 amino acids: CASSLITGANVLTF. The CDR3 DNA follows: TGTGCCAGCAGCTTAATAACTGGGGCCAACGTCCTGACTTTC. V usage is TRBV7-9 and J usage is TRBJ2-6, with D uncertain. Between the trimmed V and J ends, which lost 2 bases and 2 bases, there was a span of 4 bases. CDR1 and CDR2 from the germline V gene are SEHNR and FQNEAQ (reference sequence). CDR3 length: 14 residues.

The chain is built from TRBV13 and TRBJ1-1; tentatively, D is TRBD1 (6 bases). Per germline, CDR1 PRHDT and CDR2 FYEKMQ (reference sequence). Trimming shortened V by 6 bases and J by 6 bases, and 17 bases separated the two germline ends. This CDR3 is 14 amino acids long. The CDR3 DNA reads TGTGCCAGCAGTGTTGGAGTGGGGGCTGCTGAAGCTTTCTTT. This translates into CASSVGVGAAEAFF.

This clone was seen a single time. This chain joins TRBV18 and TRBJ1-3; D call uncertain. The CDR3 length is 17 residues. V lost 1 base and J 0 bases, leaving 13 bases between the germline ends. Germline-derived CDR1 and CDR2 are KGHSH and LQKENI. The CDR3 sequence: CASSPLLQGSSGNTIYF. The CDR3 DNA follows: TGTGCCAGCTCACCACTACTACAAGGGTCCTCTGGAAACACCATATATTTT.

The chain couples TRBV2 to TRBJ2-7, with TRBD2 identical over 12 bases. V was clipped by 7 bases and J by 5 bases; unmatched bases: 15. This CDR3 has 17 amino acids. Germline CDR1 SNHLY, CDR2 FYNNEI. This CDR3 reads CASKWAGPSGGVHEQYF. DNA for the CDR3: TGTGCCAGCAAGTGGGCGGGCCCTAGCGGGGGGGTCCACGAGCAGTACTTC. Drawing the rest from reference TRBV2 and TRBJ2-7, the complete variable domain is EPEVTQTPSHQVTQMGQEVILRCVPISNHLYFYWYRQILGQKVEFLVSFYNNEISEKSEIFDDQFSVERPDGSNFTLKIRSTKLEDSAMYFCASKWAGPSGGVHEQYFGPGTRLTVT.

The rearrangement links TRBV5-5 to TRBJ1-1, with no clear D. V lost 0 bases and J 0 bases, leaving 18 bases between the germline ends. CDR1 is SGHKS and CDR2 is YYEKEE in the germline V gene (reference sequence). This CDR3 has 18 residues. The CDR3 loop is CASSLALYRGRVNTEAFF. The CDR3 DNA is TGTGCCAGCAGCTTGGCCCTTTACCGTGGGCGCGTGAACACTGAAGCTTTCTTT.

This clone has just one count. This rearrangement joins TRBV29-1 to TRBJ2-1, with 7 bases aligning to TRBD1. The CDR3 has 14 amino acids. Trimming took 7 bases from V and 2 from J; bases not matched to a gene: 8. Germline V gives CDR1 SQVTM, CDR2 ANQGSEA. The CDR3 loop reads CSAPTGRAYNEQFF. The CDR3 coding sequence is TGCAGCGCCCCGACAGGGCGAGCCTACAATGAGCAGTTCTTC.

The chain links TRBV21-1 to TRBJ1-1. TRBV21-1 represents a pseudogene. This CDR3 is built from 20 residues. For the CDR3, the DNA is TGTGCCAGCAGTAAAGACGACTTAGGGACTGCCGACGTCAGACACGATGAAGCTTTCTTT. Protein sequence: CASSKDDLGTADVRHDEAFF.

The V gene is TRBV6-1, the J gene TRBJ1-2, with D possibly TRBD1 on 6 matching bases. Germline lookup yields CDR1 MNHNS and CDR2 SASEGT. V lost 9 bases and J lost 5, with 10 bases in between. The CDR3 runs 11 residues. This CDR3 is CASSGAYGYTF. CDR3 DNA sequence: TGTGCCAGTTCAGGGGCTTATGGCTACACCTTC.

The V call is TRBV6-1, the J call TRBJ1-5, with D perhaps TRBD1 (5 bases). Germline V lookup: CDR1 MNHNS, CDR2 SASEGT. Trimming took off 8 bases at V and 6 bases at J, with 14 bases between the two ends. The length of the CDR3 is 13 residues. CDR3 amino acids: CASEQEFGQPQHF. The CDR3 DNA reads as TGTGCCAGCGAACAGGAATTCGGTCAGCCCCAGCATTTT.

The chain uses TRBV19 and TRBJ1-5; 9 positions match TRBD1. CDR3 length: 15 amino acids. Germline CDR1 is LNHDA and CDR2 is SQIVND (reference sequence). Trimming at V came to 10 bases and at J to 0 bases, leaving 7 bases not matched to a gene. The CDR3 coding sequence is TGTGCCACTGGGGGACAGGGTCTTAGCAATCAGCCCCAGCATTTT. Amino acid sequence: CATGGQGLSNQPQHF.

CDR3 in DNA: TGTGCCTGGAGGGAAGGAAACAGCCACCCTTCACCCCTCCACTTT. This gives the protein CAWREGNSHPSPLHF. V is TRBV30 and J is TRBJ1-6; D gene unclear. Trimming left V 3 bases short and J 9 bases short, with 18 bases between. In germline, CDR1 is GTSNPN, CDR2 SVGIG (reference sequence). This CDR3 is built from 15 residues.